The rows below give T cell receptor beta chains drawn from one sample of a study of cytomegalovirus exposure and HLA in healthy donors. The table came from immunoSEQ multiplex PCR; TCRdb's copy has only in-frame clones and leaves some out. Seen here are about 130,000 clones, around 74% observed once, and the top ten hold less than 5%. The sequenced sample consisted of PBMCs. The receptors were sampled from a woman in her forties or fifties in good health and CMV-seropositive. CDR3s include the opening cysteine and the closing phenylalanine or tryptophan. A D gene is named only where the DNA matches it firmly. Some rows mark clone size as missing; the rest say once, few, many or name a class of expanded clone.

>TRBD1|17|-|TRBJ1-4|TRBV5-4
CASSSKSAGGFNEKLFF
TGTGCCAGCAGCTCAAAATCTGCAGGGGGTTTTAATGAAAAACTGTTTTTT
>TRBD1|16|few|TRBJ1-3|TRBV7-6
CASSLNSGQPGNTIYF
TGTGCCAGCAGCCTAAATTCGGGACAGCCTGGAAACACCATATATTTT
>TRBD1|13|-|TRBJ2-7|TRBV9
CASSRQGAYEQYF
TGTGCCAGCAGCCGACAGGGGGCCTACGAGCAGTACTTC
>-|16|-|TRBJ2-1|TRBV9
CASSRSIGTSYNEQFF
TGTGCCAGCAGCCGCTCCATTGGCACCTCCTACAATGAGCAGTTCTTC
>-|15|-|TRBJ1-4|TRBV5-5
CASSSLGGLNEKLFF
TGTGCCAGCAGCTCTTTGGGGGGTCTTAATGAAAAACTGTTTTTT
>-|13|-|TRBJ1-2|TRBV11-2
CASSPGDFYGYTF
TGTGCCAGCAGCCCTGGAGACTTCTATGGCTACACCTTC
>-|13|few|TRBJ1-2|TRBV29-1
CSVDPGIHYGYTF
TGCAGCGTTGATCCAGGGATACACTATGGCTACACCTTC
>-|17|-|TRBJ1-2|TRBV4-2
CASSQDPAGSALYGYTF
TGTGCCAGCAGCCAAGATCCCGCAGGGTCAGCTCTATATGGCTACACCTTC
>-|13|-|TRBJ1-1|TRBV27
CASKWGLGTEAFF
TGTGCCAGTAAGTGGGGCCTAGGCACTGAAGCTTTCTTT
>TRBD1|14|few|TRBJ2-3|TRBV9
CASSTRTGADTQYF
TGTGCCAGCAGCACCCGGACAGGGGCGGATACGCAGTATTTT
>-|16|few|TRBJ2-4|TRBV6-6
CASSYSTVRDTNIQYF
TGTGCCAGCAGTTACTCGACGGTCAGGGATACAAACATTCAGTACTTC
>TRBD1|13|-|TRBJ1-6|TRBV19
CASTDRGNSPLHF
TGTGCCAGTACAGACAGGGGTAATTCACCCCTCCACTTT
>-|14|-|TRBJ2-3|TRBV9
CASSDFADTDTQYF
TGTGCCAGCAGCGACTTCGCGGACACAGATACGCAGTATTTT
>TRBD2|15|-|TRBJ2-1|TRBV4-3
CASSPGSGGGFEQFF
TGCGCCAGCAGCCCCGGTAGCGGGGGGGGGTTTGAGCAGTTCTTC
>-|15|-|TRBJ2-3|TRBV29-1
CSVESLAGAADTQYF
TGCAGCGTTGAAAGTTTGGCGGGGGCAGCAGATACGCAGTATTTT
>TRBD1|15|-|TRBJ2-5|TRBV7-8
CASSTRTGGAETQYF
TGTGCCAGCAGCACCCGGACAGGGGGCGCCGAGACCCAGTACTTC
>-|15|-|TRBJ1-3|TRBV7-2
CASSRDTRSGNTIYF
TGTGCCAGCAGCCGAGACACCCGCTCTGGAAACACCATATATTTT
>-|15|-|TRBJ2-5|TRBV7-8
CASSPDLGTRETQYF
TGTGCCAGCAGCCCCGACCTAGGCACCCGGGAGACCCAGTACTTC
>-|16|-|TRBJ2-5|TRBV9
CASSPSSVPREETQYF
TGTGCCAGCAGCCCTAGTTCCGTTCCCAGGGAAGAGACCCAGTACTTC
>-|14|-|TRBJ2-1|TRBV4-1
CASSQLQKYNEQFF
TGCGCCAGCAGCCAATTACAGAAATACAATGAGCAGTTCTTC
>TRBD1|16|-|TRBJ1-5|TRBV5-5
CASSPWDRGKVQPQHF
TGTGCCAGCAGTCCGTGGGACAGGGGGAAGGTTCAGCCCCAGCATTTT
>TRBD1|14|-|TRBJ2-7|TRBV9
CASSATTGYEEQYF
TGTGCCAGCAGCGCCACGACAGGGTATGAGGAGCAGTACTTC
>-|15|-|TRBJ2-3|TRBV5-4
CASSLGGSSTDTQYF
TGTGCCAGCAGCTTAGGAGGTAGTAGCACAGATACGCAGTATTTT
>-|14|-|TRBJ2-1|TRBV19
CASSIVAGYNEQFF
TGTGCCAGTAGTATAGTCGCGGGGTACAATGAGCAGTTCTTC
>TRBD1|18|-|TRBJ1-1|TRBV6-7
CASSYGSRDRGNNTEAFF
TGTGCCAGCAGTTACGGGTCCCGGGACAGGGGAAATAACACTGAAGCTTTCTTT
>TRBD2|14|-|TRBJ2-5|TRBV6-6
CASSSLAGVETQYF
TGTGCCAGCAGCTCTTTAGCGGGGGTAGAGACCCAGTACTTC
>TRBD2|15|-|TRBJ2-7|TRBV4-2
CTSSPSRLAAGEQYF
TGTACCAGCAGCCCGAGCCGACTAGCGGCCGGGGAGCAGTACTTC
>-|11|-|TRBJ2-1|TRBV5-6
CASSLDWEQFF
TGTGCCAGCAGCTTGGACTGGGAGCAGTTCTTC